This T cell receptor beta chain was retrieved from a study of T cell clusters in autoimmune cytopenias. Across the study: The median distinct TRB clonotype count was fewer than 3,000 per sample, from a median around 50,000 reads. Study-level points and caveats: Primary autoimmune cytopenia patients seemingly lacked the physiological T cell clusters found in healthy donors. No cluster-lack signature appeared between secondary cytopenia and chronic lymphocytic leukemia patients, apparently due to lymphoma masking. TRB repertoire shifts in secondary cytopenia and chronic lymphocytic leukemia mostly reflected lymphoma, not autoimmunity.

This CDR3 contains 14 residues. Per germline, CDR1 KGHSH and CDR2 LQKENI. Remarks on this clonotype: The target antigen is unknown.

TRB was amplified by touch-down multiplex PCR, primer pools A and B combined. Using the multiplex PCR reads, TCRdb records one entry per CDR3 protein without DNA. The sample totals 5,000 to 6,500 distinct CDR3 sequences. Each sample's input was about 270 ng genomic DNA, some 38,000 genome equivalents. The clonotype originates from a human donor with an autoimmune cytopenia or autoimmune hepatitis (not recorded which). The chain is built from TRBV18 and TRBJ1-2. Sequencing was done on a sample of peripheral blood. The CDR3: CASSLSLGDVGYTF.